This T cell receptor beta chain was documented in a study of control samples from healthy donors and cancer patients. Sequencing used immunoSEQ multiplex PCR; TCRdb keeps in-frame clones, though not all of them. This sample has about 190,000 clones, with over 80% found just once. In germline, CDR1 is SGHDT, CDR2 YYEEEE. Trimming pared 3 bases from V and 1 base from J, leaving 14 bases between. CDR3 length: 16 amino acids. Sequencing used blood. The clonotype comes from a man aged 30-40 years in good health. This chain connects TRBV5-6 to TRBJ2-1; no clear D gene. The CDR3 reads CASSSYGVPSYNEQFF. The CDR3 DNA reads as TGTGCCAGCAGCTCTTATGGGGTACCATCCTACAATGAGCAGTTCTTC.